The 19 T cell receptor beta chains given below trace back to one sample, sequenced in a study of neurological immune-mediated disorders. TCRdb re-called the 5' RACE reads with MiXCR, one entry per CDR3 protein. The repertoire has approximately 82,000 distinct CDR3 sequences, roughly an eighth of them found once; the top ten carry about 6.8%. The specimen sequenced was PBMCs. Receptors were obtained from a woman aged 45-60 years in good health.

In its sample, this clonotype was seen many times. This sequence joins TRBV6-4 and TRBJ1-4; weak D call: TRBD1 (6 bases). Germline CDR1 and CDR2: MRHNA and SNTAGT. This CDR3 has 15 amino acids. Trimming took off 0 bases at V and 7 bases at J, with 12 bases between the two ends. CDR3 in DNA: TGTGCCAGCAGTGACTCGAGCCAGGGGAGTGAAAAACTGTTTTTT. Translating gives CASSDSSQGSEKLFF.

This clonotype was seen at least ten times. DNA for the CDR3: TGTGCCAGCAGCCCTACCTTGGACCCTTGGACCTATGGCTACACCTTC. The encoded protein is CASSPTLDPWTYGYTF. The chain carries TRBV7-8 and TRBJ1-2; D is ambiguous. This CDR3 spans 16 amino acids. Trimming left V 5 bases short and J 4 bases short, with 20 bases between. Germline V lookup: CDR1 SGHVS, CDR2 FQNEAQ.

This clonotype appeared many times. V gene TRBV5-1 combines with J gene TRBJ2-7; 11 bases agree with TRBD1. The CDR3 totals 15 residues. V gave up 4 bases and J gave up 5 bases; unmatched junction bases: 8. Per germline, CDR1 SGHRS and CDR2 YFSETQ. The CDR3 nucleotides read TGCGCCAGCAGCAAGGACAGGGGGCTTTTCGACGAGCAGTACTTC. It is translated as CASSKDRGLFDEQYF. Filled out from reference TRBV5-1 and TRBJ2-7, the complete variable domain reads KAGVTQTPRYLIKTRGQQVTLSCSPISGHRSVSWYQQTPGQGLQFLFEYFSETQRNKGNFPGRFSGRQFSNSRSEMNVSTLELGDSALYLCASSKDRGLFDEQYFGPGTRLTVT.

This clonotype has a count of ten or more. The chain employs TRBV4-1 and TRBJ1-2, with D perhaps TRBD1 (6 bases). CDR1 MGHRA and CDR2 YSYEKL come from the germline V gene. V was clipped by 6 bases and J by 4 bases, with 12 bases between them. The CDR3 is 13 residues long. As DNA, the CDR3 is TGCGCCAGCAGTATTGAGGACAGCTATGGCTACACCTTC. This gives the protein CASSIEDSYGYTF.

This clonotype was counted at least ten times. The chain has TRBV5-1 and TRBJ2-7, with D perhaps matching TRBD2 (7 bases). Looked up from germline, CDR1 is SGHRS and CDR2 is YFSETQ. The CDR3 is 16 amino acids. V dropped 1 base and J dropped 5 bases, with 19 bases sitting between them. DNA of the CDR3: TGCGCCAGCAGCTTGCAGGGTGCGGGGGCTATCCACGAGCAGTACTTC. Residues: CASSLQGAGAIHEQYF.

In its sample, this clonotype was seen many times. Here the CDR3 reads CASSVTSGGVDTQYF. CDR3 coding DNA: TGTGCCAGCAGTGTAACTAGCGGGGGCGTAGATACGCAGTATTTT. This chain connects TRBV6-4 to TRBJ2-3; 11 bases agree with TRBD2. The J segment lost 5 bases and the V segment lost 4 bases, leaving 5 bases of the junction unmatched. The CDR3 has 15 residues. Germline CDR1 is MRHNA and CDR2 is SNTAGT.

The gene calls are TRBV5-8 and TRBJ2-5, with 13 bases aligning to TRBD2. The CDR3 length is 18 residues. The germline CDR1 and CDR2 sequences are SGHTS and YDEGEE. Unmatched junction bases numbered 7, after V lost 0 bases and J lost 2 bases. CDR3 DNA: TGTGCCAGCAGCTTGGAACTAGCGGGGGGGCCGGGTCAAGAGACCCAGTACTTC. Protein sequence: CASSLELAGGPGQETQYF.

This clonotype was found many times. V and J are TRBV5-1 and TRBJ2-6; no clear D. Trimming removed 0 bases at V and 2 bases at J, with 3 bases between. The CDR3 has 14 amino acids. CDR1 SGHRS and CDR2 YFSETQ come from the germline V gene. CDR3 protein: CASSLVAGANVLTF. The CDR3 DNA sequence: TGCGCCAGCAGCTTGGTTGCTGGGGCCAACGTCCTGACTTTC.

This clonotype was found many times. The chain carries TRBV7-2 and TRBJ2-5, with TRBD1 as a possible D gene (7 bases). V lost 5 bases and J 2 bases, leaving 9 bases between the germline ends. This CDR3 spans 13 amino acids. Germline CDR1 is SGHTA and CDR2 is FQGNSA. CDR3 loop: CASSAGQQETQYF. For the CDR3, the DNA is TGTGCCAGCAGCGCGGGACAGCAAGAGACCCAGTACTTC.

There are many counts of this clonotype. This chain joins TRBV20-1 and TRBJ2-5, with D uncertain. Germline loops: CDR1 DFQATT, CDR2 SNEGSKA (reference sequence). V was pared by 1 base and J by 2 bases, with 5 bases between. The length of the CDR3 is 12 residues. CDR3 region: CSARGHQETQYF. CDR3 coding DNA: TGCAGTGCTAGAGGACATCAAGAGACCCAGTACTTC.

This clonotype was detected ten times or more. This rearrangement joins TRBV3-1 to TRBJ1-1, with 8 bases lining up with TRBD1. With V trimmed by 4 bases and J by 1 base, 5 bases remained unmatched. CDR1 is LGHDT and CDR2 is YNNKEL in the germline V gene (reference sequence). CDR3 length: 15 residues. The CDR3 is CASSPRDRKNTEAFF. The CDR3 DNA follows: TGTGCCAGCAGCCCCAGGGACAGGAAGAACACTGAAGCTTTCTTT.

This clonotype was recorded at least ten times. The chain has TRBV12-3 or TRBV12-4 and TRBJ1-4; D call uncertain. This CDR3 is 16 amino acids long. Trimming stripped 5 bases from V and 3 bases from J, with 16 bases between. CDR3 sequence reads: CASSPPASGSNEKLFF. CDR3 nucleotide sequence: TGTGCCAGCAGTCCACCGGCGTCGGGGTCTAATGAAAAACTGTTTTTT.

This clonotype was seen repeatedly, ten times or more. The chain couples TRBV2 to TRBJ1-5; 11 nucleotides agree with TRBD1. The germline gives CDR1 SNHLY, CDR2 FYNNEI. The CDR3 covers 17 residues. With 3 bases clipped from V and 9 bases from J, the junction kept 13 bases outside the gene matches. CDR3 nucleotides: TGTGCCAGCAGTGACGTGGGGGGGACAGGGGGGCCTCCGCCCCAGCATTTT. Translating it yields CASSDVGGTGGPPPQHF.

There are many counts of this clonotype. The CDR3 DNA follows: TGTGCCAGCAGTTCTCCTTTTGGGACTGAAGCTTTCTTT. Amino acids: CASSSPFGTEAFF. The J gene is TRBJ1-1, the V gene TRBV6-1; D is unclear. The ends were cut back, 5 bases at V and 5 bases at J, with 12 bases in the middle. The CDR3 covers 13 residues. Germline CDR1 is MNHNS and CDR2 is SASEGT.

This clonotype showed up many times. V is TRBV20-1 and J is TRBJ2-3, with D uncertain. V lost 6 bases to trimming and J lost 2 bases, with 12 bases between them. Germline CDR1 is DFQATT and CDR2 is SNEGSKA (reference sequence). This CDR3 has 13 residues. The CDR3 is CSAWRGDTDTQYF. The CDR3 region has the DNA TGCAGTGCCTGGCGCGGCGACACAGATACGCAGTATTTT.

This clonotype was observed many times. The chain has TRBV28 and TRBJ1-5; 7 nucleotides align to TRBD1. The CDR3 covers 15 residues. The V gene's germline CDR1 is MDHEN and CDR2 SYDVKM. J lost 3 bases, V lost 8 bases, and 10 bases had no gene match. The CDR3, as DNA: TGTGCCAGCCCAAACAGGGGACCGTTCAATCAGCCCCAGCATTTT. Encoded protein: CASPNRGPFNQPQHF. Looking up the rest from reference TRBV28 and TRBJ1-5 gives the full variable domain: DVKVTQSSRYLVKRTGEKVFLECVQDMDHENMFWYRQDPGLGLRLIYFSYDVKMKEKGDIPEGYSVSREKKERFSLILESASTNQTSMYLCASPNRGPFNQPQHFGDGTRLSIL.

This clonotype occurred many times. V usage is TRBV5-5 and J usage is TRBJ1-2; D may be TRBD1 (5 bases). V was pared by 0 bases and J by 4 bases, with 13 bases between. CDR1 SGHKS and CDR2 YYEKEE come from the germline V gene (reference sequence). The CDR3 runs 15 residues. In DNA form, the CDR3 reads TGTGCCAGCAGCTTGGGGGGCAGGTCCTCCTATGGCTACACCTTC. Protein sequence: CASSLGGRSSYGYTF. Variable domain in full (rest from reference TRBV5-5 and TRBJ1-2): DAGVTQSPTHLIKTRGQQVTLRCSPISGHKSVSWYQQVLGQGPQFIFQYYEKEERGRGNFPDRFSARQFPNYSSELNVNALLLGDSALYLCASSLGGRSSYGYTFGSGTRLTVV.

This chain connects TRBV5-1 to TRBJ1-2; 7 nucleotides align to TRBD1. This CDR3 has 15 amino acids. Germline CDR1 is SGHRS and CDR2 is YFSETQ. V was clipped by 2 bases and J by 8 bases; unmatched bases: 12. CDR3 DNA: TGCGCCAGCAGCTTAGAGACAGGGAAAACTATAGGCTACACCTTC. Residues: CASSLETGKTIGYTF.

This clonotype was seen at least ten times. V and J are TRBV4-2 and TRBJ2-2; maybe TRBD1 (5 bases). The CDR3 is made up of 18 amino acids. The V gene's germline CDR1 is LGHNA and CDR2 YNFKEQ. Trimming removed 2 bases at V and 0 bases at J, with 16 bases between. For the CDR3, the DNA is TGTGCCAGCAGCCAAAAGACGTTACAGGAAACGAACACCGGGGAGCTGTTTTTT. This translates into CASSQKTLQETNTGELFF.